The 13 T cell receptor beta chains reported below all come from one sample, sequenced in a study of CD8 T cells in Susac syndrome. Random hexamers were used to reverse transcribe the RNA input (about 0.5 to 1 ug). TCRdb called the immunoSEQ multiplex PCR reads again in MiXCR, with one record for every CDR3 protein. This sample yields over 300,000 distinct CDR3 sequences, of which roughly 94% are seen a single time; roughly 0.059% belongs to the top ten. What was sequenced was CD4+ T cells from PBMCs. The receptors derive from a human donor with multiple sclerosis.

The chain links TRBV3-1 to TRBJ2-3; the D is unclear. The CDR3 is 19 amino acids. Trimming took 2 bases from V and 5 from J, leaving 26 bases between them. The germline gives CDR1 LGHDT, CDR2 YNNKEL (reference sequence). This CDR3 reads CASSQSRFQHLMGGDTQYF. CDR3 nucleotide sequence: TGTGCCAGCAGCCAAAGCCGGTTCCAGCACCTGATGGGCGGAGATACGCAGTATTTT.

The CDR3 nucleotides are TGTGCCAGCAGCCAAGATTATACCGGGACAGTTTTCACTGAAGCTTTCTTT. Translating gives CASSQDYTGTVFTEAFF. The J gene is TRBJ1-1, the V gene TRBV14; the match to TRBD1 covers 7 bases. The V segment lost 0 bases and the J segment 4 bases; nucleotides outside the gene matches: 11. Looked up from germline, CDR1 is SGHDN and CDR2 is FVKESK. The CDR3 sequence is 17 residues long.

This rearrangement joins TRBV28 to TRBJ2-1; 9 bases line up with TRBD1. J lost 9 bases, V lost 5 bases, and 11 bases had no gene match. Per the germline V gene, CDR1 is MDHEN and CDR2 is SYDVKM. The length of the CDR3 is 15 residues. The CDR3: CASSTADRGGGEQFF. CDR3 nucleotides: TGTGCCAGCAGTACAGCGGACAGGGGCGGTGGTGAGCAGTTCTTC.

The chain carries TRBV9 and TRBJ2-1; TRBD2 matches at 14 bases. Germline V gives CDR1 SGDLS, CDR2 YYNGEE. Trimming took 4 bases from V and 5 from J; bases not matched to a gene: 5. The CDR3 consists of 16 residues. The CDR3 reads CASSPRLAGGHNEQFF. The DNA of the CDR3 is TGTGCCAGCAGCCCCCGACTAGCGGGAGGGCACAATGAGCAGTTCTTC.

The chain is built from TRBV5-1 and TRBJ2-5, with 13 bases identical to TRBD2. The CDR3 is 18 amino acids. The junction had 10 bases not matched to a gene; V was cut back by 0 bases and J by 5 bases. CDR1 and CDR2 from the germline V gene are SGHRS and YFSETQ. In nucleotides, the CDR3 is TGCGCCAGCAGCTTGGATCCGGGACTAGCGGGGAGCGGGGAGACCCAGTACTTC. It translates to CASSLDPGLAGSGETQYF.

J is TRBJ2-5 and V is TRBV5-6; D is ambiguous. Trimming shortened V by 1 base and J by 9 bases, and 13 bases separated the two germline ends. CDR1 is SGHDT, CDR2 YYEEEE, per germline. The CDR3 length is 13 residues. The CDR3: CASSLTWAPAQYF. The DNA of the CDR3 is TGTGCCAGCAGCTTGACTTGGGCTCCGGCCCAGTACTTC.

Worth noting for this clonotype: Mismatch with germline at one junction end may stem from a read error. The chain links TRBV12-3 or TRBV12-4 to TRBJ2-7; weak D call: TRBD1 (7 bases). The CDR3 is 13 amino acids. CDR3 region: CASSLTDRRGIDF. CDR3 in DNA: TGTGCCAGCAGTCTAACGGACAGGCGGGGCATAGACTTC.

The genes are TRBV4-1 and TRBJ1-2; D call uncertain. V was pared by 4 bases and J by 1 base, with 13 bases between. Germline V gene sequence: CDR1 MGHRA, CDR2 YSYEKL. CDR3 size: 15 residues. CDR3 amino acids: CASSLLTSNNYGYTF. In nucleotides, the CDR3 is TGCGCCAGCAGCCTTCTTACCAGCAATAACTATGGCTACACCTTC.

V gene TRBV11-2 combines with J gene TRBJ2-1; 12 bases match TRBD2. The length of the CDR3 is 14 residues. Germline values: CDR1 SGHAT, CDR2 FQNNGV. V trimming: 5 bases; J trimming: 9 bases; junction bases outside the gene matches: 5. The CDR3 reads CASSTLAGGSEQFF. CDR3 coding DNA: TGTGCCAGCAGCACACTAGCGGGGGGTTCTGAGCAGTTCTTC.

The chain uses TRBV30 and TRBJ2-1, with a weak D call TRBD1 (5 bases). Germline CDR1 and CDR2: GTSNPN and SVGIG (reference sequence). V lost 1 base, J lost 8 bases, and 15 bases lay in between. CDR3 size: 14 residues. CDR3 loop: CAWSEAPGMHEQFF. DNA of the CDR3: TGTGCCTGGAGTGAGGCGCCAGGGATGCATGAGCAGTTCTTC.

V is TRBV20-1 and J is TRBJ2-7; D not resolved. V dropped 3 bases and J dropped 6 bases, with 9 bases sitting between them. CDR1 is DFQATT, CDR2 SNEGSKA, per germline (reference sequence). CDR3 length equals 11 residues. CDR3 protein: CSASEFSEQYF. CDR3 coding DNA: TGCAGTGCTAGCGAATTCTCCGAGCAGTACTTC.

CDR3 residues: CASRTPNTGELFF. In DNA, the CDR3 is TGTGCCAGCCGGACTCCTAACACCGGGGAGCTGTTTTTT. The V gene is TRBV6-2 or TRBV6-3, the J gene TRBJ2-2, with a tentative D call TRBD2 (5 bases). This CDR3 region has 13 residues. V was trimmed by 8 bases and J by 2 bases, leaving 9 bases between them. Germline V CDR1 and CDR2: MNHEY, SVGEGT.

DNA of the CDR3: TGTGCCAGCAGCGTAGAGGACGGACTGTGGGACCAGTACTTC. This translates into CASSVEDGLWDQYF. The rearrangement links TRBV9 to TRBJ2-5; possibly TRBD2 for D (5 bases). The CDR3 has 14 residues. With 0 bases removed from V and 10 bases from J, the gap between germline ends came to 16 bases. In germline, CDR1 is SGDLS, CDR2 YYNGEE. Full variable domain (remainder filled in from reference TRBV9 and TRBJ2-5): DSGVTQTPKHLITATGQRVTLRCSPRSGDLSVYWYQQSLDQGLQFLIQYYNGEERAKGNILERFSAQQFPDLHSELNLSSLELGDSALYFCASSVEDGLWDQYFGPGTRLLVL.